Presented here are 23 T cell receptor beta chains from one specimen sequenced in a study of regulatory T cells in long-lasting Graves disease. According to the study, TCR beta libraries were built with iRepertoire HTBI primers and CDR3-region Arm-PCR. In TCRdb, the multiplex PCR reads were re-called with MiXCR into one record per CDR3 protein. The top ten clones hold 15% to 20% of a sample with 440,000 or so distinct CDR3 sequences, 15% of them seen once. Time point specified: newly diagnosed GD, antithyroid drugs for less than 3 months. TCR sequences were obtained from RNA taken from PBMCs. A further study also used this sample, focusing on T cells in Graves' hyperthyroidism and ophthalmopathy.

The sample in question was peripheral blood mononuclear cells (PBMCs), obtained at new diagnosis, from a patient treated with antithyroid drugs. The receptor source for this set is a young woman with Graves disease.

This clonotype occurred many times. This chain connects TRBV11-2 to TRBJ2-3; no reliable D call. The tail of the sequence fits TRBJ1-1 better, so the J call may be wrong. The CDR3 covers 13 residues. Germline V gene lookup returns CDR1 SGHAT and CDR2 FQNNGV. The CDR3 loop is CASSLVPVGVAFF. The CDR3 bases are TGTGCCAGCAGCTTAGTACCGGTGGGAGTAGCTTTCTTT.

Many counts were recorded for this clonotype. The chain is built from TRBV29-1 and TRBJ1-1; D might be TRBD1 (6 bases). The ends were cut back, 3 bases at V and 5 bases at J, with 10 bases in the middle. CDR1 is SQVTM and CDR2 is ANQGSEA in the germline V gene. This CDR3 has 12 residues. The CDR3 loop reads CSVDRGMTEAFF. CDR3 nucleotide sequence: TGCAGCGTTGACAGGGGTATGACTGAAGCTTTCTTT.

This clonotype has ten or more counts. The genes are TRBV28 and TRBJ1-2; no firm D call. Per germline, CDR1 MDHEN and CDR2 SYDVKM. CDR3 length: 14 amino acids. V lost 2 bases to trimming and J lost 5 bases, with 12 bases between them. The CDR3, as DNA: TGTGCCAGCAGTTTAGAACAGCTCTTTTATGGCTACACCTTC. Its translation: CASSLEQLFYGYTF.

This clonotype was detected many times. This chain joins TRBV3-1 and TRBJ2-7; D possibly corresponds to TRBD1 (5 bases). Trimming removed 1 base at V and 3 bases at J, with 10 bases between. Looked up from germline, CDR1 is LGHDT and CDR2 is YNNKEL (reference sequence). This CDR3 region has 14 residues. The CDR3 bases are TGTGCCAGCAGCCAAGTAGACAGATACTACGAGCAGTACTTC. This translates into CASSQVDRYYEQYF.

Worth noting for this clonotype: A read error may be the cause here, since a much bigger clone is one base away. V usage is TRBV2 and J usage is TRBJ2-5; 12 bases agree with TRBD1. TRBJ2-1 matches the DNA end more closely, so the J call is doubtful. This CDR3 has 19 residues. Germline assignment: CDR1 SNHLY and CDR2 FYNNEI. The CDR3 region is CASISWGTGGAGGGNEQFF. The CDR3, as DNA: TGTGCCAGCATCAGCTGGGGGACAGGGGGCGCCGGCGGAGGCAATGAGCAGTTCTTC.

The chain employs TRBV29-1 and TRBJ2-7; D unresolved. Germline V gives CDR1 SQVTM, CDR2 ANQGSEA. This CDR3 comprises 14 residues. Trimming cost V 0 bases and J 2 bases, with 11 bases left between them. The CDR3 region has the DNA TGCAGCGTTGAAGAGGTGCGGTATCCCTACGAGCAGTACTTC. This sequence encodes CSVEEVRYPYEQYF.

This clonotype was observed many times. The chain uses TRBV11-2 and TRBJ2-7; TRBD1 or TRBD2 may be the D gene (7 bases each). Trimming removed 5 bases at V and 0 bases at J, with 14 bases between. Germline loops: CDR1 SGHAT, CDR2 FQNNGV. The CDR3 spans 15 residues. CDR3 in amino acids: CASSGGGQRSYEQYF. The CDR3 DNA follows: TGTGCCAGCAGCGGGGGGGGACAGCGCTCCTACGAGCAGTACTTC. The full variable domain, its missing parts supplied by reference TRBV11-2 and TRBJ2-7, is EAGVAQSPRYKIIEKRQSVAFWCNPISGHATLYWYQQILGQGPKLLIQFQNNGVVDDSQLPKDRFSAERLKGVDSTLKIQPAKLEDSAVYLCASSGGGQRSYEQYFGPGTRLTVT.

In this sample, this clonotype turned up many times. This chain joins TRBV30 and TRBJ2-7, with D possibly being TRBD1 (5 bases). Germline CDR1 reads GTSNPN; CDR2 reads SVGIG (reference sequence). Trimming took 3 bases from V and 6 from J, leaving 15 bases between them. This CDR3 comprises 13 residues. The CDR3 is CAWRAQGVGEQYF. CDR3 in DNA: TGTGCCTGGAGGGCTCAGGGTGTCGGCGAGCAGTACTTC.

In its sample, this clonotype was seen many times. The J gene is TRBJ2-1, the V gene TRBV28, with 13 bases fitting TRBD2. There are 17 residues in the CDR3. The junction had 10 bases not matched to a gene; V was cut back by 3 bases and J by 8 bases. CDR1 and CDR2 from the germline V gene are MDHEN and SYDVKM. The CDR3 DNA is TGTGCCAGCAGTTTTTTGAACCGGACTAGCGGGAGACATGAGCAGTTCTTC. Protein product: CASSFLNRTSGRHEQFF.

This clonotype was seen just once. The chain employs TRBV7-9 and TRBJ2-7, with D unresolved. Per germline, CDR1 SEHNR and CDR2 FQNEAQ (reference sequence). V was clipped by 5 bases and J by 0 bases, with 17 bases between them. The CDR3 is 16 amino acids. For the CDR3, the DNA is TGTGCCAGCAGCCTTCTGACCGGGTCAGCCTCCTACGAGCAGTACTTC. It is translated as CASSLLTGSASYEQYF.

V and J are TRBV11-1 and TRBJ1-1, with TRBD1 matching over 8 bases. The CDR3 length is 16 residues. Germline V gene lookup returns CDR1 SGHAT and CDR2 FQDESV (reference sequence). V was clipped by 5 bases and J by 1 base; unmatched bases: 9. CDR3 sequence reads: CASSTRGQGANTEAFF. Here the CDR3 DNA reads TGTGCCAGCAGCACCAGGGGGCAGGGGGCGAACACTGAAGCTTTCTTT.

This clonotype was counted only a few times. This sequence joins TRBV27 and TRBJ2-2; 9 bases map to TRBD1. There are 14 residues in the CDR3. Per the germline V gene, CDR1 is MNHEY and CDR2 is SMNVEV (reference sequence). After removal of 5 bases from V and 9 bases from J, the junction contained 7 bases not matched to a gene. The CDR3 DNA follows: TGTGCCAGCAGTACATACGGACAGGGGCGGGAGCTGTTTTTT. Translating gives CASSTYGQGRELFF.

As to this clonotype: This may stem from a read error, because a much larger clone lies one nucleotide away. The V and J genes are TRBV24-1 and TRBJ1-5, with D uncertain. V lost 9 bases, J lost 0 bases, and 11 bases lay in between. This CDR3 has 14 amino acids. Germline V lookup: CDR1 KGHDR, CDR2 SFDVKD. CDR3 loop: CATGGPVSNQPQHF. For the CDR3, the DNA is TGTGCCACCGGTGGACCCGTTAGCAATCAGCCCCAGCATTTT.

The chain couples TRBV5-1 to TRBJ2-7; D may be TRBD2 (5 bases). Deletions cut 2 bases from V and 3 bases from J, with 15 bases between. Germline CDR1 is SGHRS and CDR2 is YFSETQ. The CDR3 runs to 15 residues. The CDR3 bases are TGCGCCAGCAGCTTACTGCGGGCGGTGGACTACGAGCAGTACTTC. Translated, it gives CASSLLRAVDYEQYF.

This clonotype appeared many times. V and J are TRBV20-1 and TRBJ1-5, with 8 bases matching TRBD1. Germline CDR1 and CDR2: DFQATT and SNEGSKA (reference sequence). V trimming: 0 bases; J trimming: 7 bases; junction bases outside the gene matches: 8. The CDR3 loop spans 15 amino acids. CDR3 DNA sequence: TGCAGTGCTAGAGAGCCCCAGGGGGCGAAGCAGCCCCAGCATTTT. It encodes CSAREPQGAKQPQHF.

This clonotype has a single count. The chain links TRBV11-3 to TRBJ2-2, with D hard to call. Looked up from germline, CDR1 is SGHNT and CDR2 is YENEEA. V was trimmed by 3 bases and J by 0 bases, leaving 5 bases between them. The CDR3 runs to 14 residues. This CDR3 is CASSFTPNTGELFF. The CDR3 nucleotides are TGTGCCAGCAGCTTCACACCGAACACCGGGGAGCTGTTTTTT.

The CDR3 is CASSQDWWNSGAFGEQYF. The CDR3 DNA is TGTGCCAGCAGCCAAGATTGGTGGAATAGCGGGGCGTTCGGCGAGCAGTACTTC. This chain joins TRBV14 and TRBJ2-7, with 8 bases that match TRBD2. This CDR3 region has 18 residues. V dropped 0 bases and J dropped 6; count of bases not matched to a gene: 16. Germline V CDR1 and CDR2: SGHDN, FVKESK. The full variable domain, completed using reference TRBV14 and TRBJ2-7, is EAGVTQFPSHSVIEKGQTVTLRCDPISGHDNLYWYRRVMGKEIKFLLHFVKESKQDESGMPNNRFLAERTGGTYSTLKVQPAELEDSGVYFCASSQDWWNSGAFGEQYFGPGTRLTVT.

This clonotype was seen many times. One end of the junction fails to match germline, which may point to a read error. The chain uses TRBV24-1 and TRBJ2-3; D remains ambiguous. The CDR3 spans 14 residues. Germline CDR1 KGHDR, CDR2 SFDVKD. The DNA of the CDR3 is TGTGCCGCCAGTGACCCGGCAGAGCAAGATACGCAGTATTTT. It yields the protein CAASDPAEQDTQYF.

The V call is TRBV10-3, the J call TRBJ2-2; D remains ambiguous. The CDR3 sequence is 15 residues long. The germline gives CDR1 ENHRY, CDR2 SYGVKD. Trimming took 10 bases from V and 0 from J, leaving 15 bases between them. DNA for the CDR3: TGTGCCACCTTCGACAAATCCACGAACACCGGGGAGCTGTTTTTT. It encodes CATFDKSTNTGELFF.

The chain combines TRBV20-1 with TRBJ2-7; tentatively, D is TRBD2 (5 bases). The CDR3 consists of 13 residues. Per germline, CDR1 DFQATT and CDR2 SNEGSKA (reference sequence). V lost 3 bases, J lost 2 bases, and 11 bases lay in between. DNA of the CDR3: TGCAGTGCTAGGATTAGCGAGCCCTACGAGCAGTACTTC. Protein product: CSARISEPYEQYF.

This clonotype has a handful of counts. This chain uses TRBV29-1 with TRBJ2-7; 14 bases are shared with TRBD2. Germline assignment: CDR1 SQVTM and CDR2 ANQGSEA. The V gene end was trimmed by 6 bases and the J gene end by 6 bases; junction bases not matched to a gene: 4. The length of the CDR3 is 13 residues. The CDR3 is CSVGLAGAVEQYF. The CDR3 region has the DNA TGCAGCGTGGGACTAGCGGGAGCCGTCGAGCAGTACTTC.

The chain employs TRBV20-1 and TRBJ1-4; no definite D call. The germline gives CDR1 DFQATT, CDR2 SNEGSKA (reference sequence). V was pared by 3 bases and J by 5 bases, with 16 bases between. The CDR3 has 15 amino acids. CDR3 protein: CSASPWTGQNEKLFF. In nucleotides, the CDR3 is TGCAGTGCTAGTCCCTGGACGGGTCAGAATGAAAAACTGTTTTTT.

In nucleotides, the CDR3 is TGTGCCAGCAGCCAAGATACGTGGACAGGAGACACCGGGGAGCTGTTTTTT. It is translated as CASSQDTWTGDTGELFF. This sequence joins TRBV3-1 and TRBJ2-2; 7 bases are shared with TRBD1. Germline loops: CDR1 LGHDT, CDR2 YNNKEL (reference sequence). With V trimmed by 0 bases and J by 3 bases, 7 bases remained unmatched. The length of the CDR3 is 17 residues. Based on the CDR3 plus reference TRBV3-1 and TRBJ2-2, the full variable domain is DTAVSQTPKYLVTQMGNDKSIKCEQNLGHDTMYWYKQDSKKFLKIMFSYNNKELIINETVPNRFSPKSPDKAHLNLHINSLELGDSAVYFCASSQDTWTGDTGELFFGEGSRLTVL.